This TCR beta chain was obtained from a study of blood T cell repertoires in COVID-19. Study as a whole: PBMCs, B-cell-depleted T cells, or T cells provided the cDNA or gDNA that made up the material.

The CDR3 spans 15 residues. V was trimmed by 0 bases and J by 7 bases, leaving 14 bases between them. Germline V gives CDR1 SGHNT, CDR2 YYREEE (reference sequence). Methods used by the authors: Using reference gene primer amplification, nucleated cell counts were estimated. The assay was immunoSEQ multiplex PCR, and TCRdb's table has in-frame clones only and misses some. V and J calls and clone size are copied from that table; D and trimming were computed from the DNA. Of over 350,000 clones detected, more than 75% appear once; the ten largest clones hold 1.2%. Which cohort a participant joined came from the clinical history participants gave. Either two negative PCRs, clearance, or symptom resolution qualified Cohort 3 donors as recovered.

The chain has TRBV5-4 and TRBJ2-1; D remains ambiguous. This TCR came from a woman younger than 35 who had recovered from COVID-19. Material: PBMCs or T cells enriched from blood (not recorded which). Here the CDR3 DNA reads TGTGCCAGCAGCTTGGGAACGGATTTGAGGAATGAGCAGTTCTTC. It specifies CASSLGTDLRNEQFF.